This T cell receptor beta chain was found in a study of blood T cells in healthy people across ages. A J-beta primer mix and a sample-barcoded 5' primer were used in a second PCR of about 7 to 12 cycles. TCRdb re-called the 5' RACE reads with MiXCR, one entry per CDR3 protein. The sample carries roughly 830,000 distinct CDR3 sequences, 55% to 65% recorded once. Germline V gene lookup returns CDR1 SGHRS and CDR2 YFSETQ. CDR3 length equals 13 residues. Trimming shortened V by 5 bases and J by 5 bases, and 13 bases separated the two germline ends. The receptor comes from a man aged 25-45 years in good health. Material for sequencing was blood. The chain uses TRBV5-1 and TRBJ1-1, with D unresolved. CDR3 sequence: CASRQDLLTEAFF. Written as DNA, the CDR3 is TGCGCCAGCAGACAAGACCTTCTGACTGAAGCTTTCTTT.